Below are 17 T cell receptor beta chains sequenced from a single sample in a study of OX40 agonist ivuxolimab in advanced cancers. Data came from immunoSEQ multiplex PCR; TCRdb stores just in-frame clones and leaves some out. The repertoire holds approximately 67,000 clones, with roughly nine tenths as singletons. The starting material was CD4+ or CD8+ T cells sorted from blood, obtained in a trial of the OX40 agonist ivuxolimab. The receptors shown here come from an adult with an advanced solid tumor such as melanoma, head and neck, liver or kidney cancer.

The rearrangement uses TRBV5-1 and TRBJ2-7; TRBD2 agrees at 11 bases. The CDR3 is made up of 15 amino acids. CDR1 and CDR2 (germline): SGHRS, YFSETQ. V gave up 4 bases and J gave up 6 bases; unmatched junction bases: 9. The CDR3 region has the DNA TGCGCCAGCAGCCCGTCGACTAGCGGGGACCTCGAGCAGTACTTC. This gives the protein CASSPSTSGDLEQYF. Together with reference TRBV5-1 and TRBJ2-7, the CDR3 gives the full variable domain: KAGVTQTPRYLIKTRGQQVTLSCSPISGHRSVSWYQQTPGQGLQFLFEYFSETQRNKGNFPGRFSGRQFSNSRSEMNVSTLELGDSALYLCASSPSTSGDLEQYFGPGTRLTVT.

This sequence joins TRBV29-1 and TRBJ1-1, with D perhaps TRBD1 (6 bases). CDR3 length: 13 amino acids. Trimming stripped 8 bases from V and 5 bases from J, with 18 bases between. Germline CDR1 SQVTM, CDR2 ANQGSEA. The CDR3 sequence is CSSRGGRDTEAFF. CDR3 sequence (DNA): TGCAGCTCAAGGGGGGGGAGAGATACTGAAGCTTTCTTT.

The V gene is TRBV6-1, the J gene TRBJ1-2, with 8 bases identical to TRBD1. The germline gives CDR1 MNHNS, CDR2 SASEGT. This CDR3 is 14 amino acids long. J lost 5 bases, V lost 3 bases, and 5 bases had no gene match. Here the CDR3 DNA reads TGTGCCAGCAGTGAGCCGGGACAGGTTTATGGCTACACCTTC. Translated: CASSEPGQVYGYTF.

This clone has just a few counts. This CDR3 reads CAIAGGQGISGANVLTF. CDR3 bases: TGTGCCATAGCCGGTGGACAGGGGATCTCTGGGGCCAACGTCCTGACTTTC. The chain links TRBV25-1 to TRBJ2-6; 9 bases fit TRBD1. The CDR3 contains 17 residues. The V gene end was trimmed by 10 bases and the J gene end by 0 bases; junction bases not matched to a gene: 10. CDR1 and CDR2 (germline): MGHDK, SYGVNS.

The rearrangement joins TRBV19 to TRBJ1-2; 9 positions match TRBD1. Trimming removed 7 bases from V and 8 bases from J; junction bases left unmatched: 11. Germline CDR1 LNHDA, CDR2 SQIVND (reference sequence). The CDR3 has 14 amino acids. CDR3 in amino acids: CASTHRGHGEGYTF. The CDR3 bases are TGTGCCAGTACACACAGGGGGCACGGCGAAGGCTACACCTTC.

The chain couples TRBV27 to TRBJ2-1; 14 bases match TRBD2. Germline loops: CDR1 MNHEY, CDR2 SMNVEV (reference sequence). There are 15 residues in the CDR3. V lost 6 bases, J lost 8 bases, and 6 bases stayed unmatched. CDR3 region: CASSGLAGGEDEQFF. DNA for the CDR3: TGTGCCAGCAGCGGACTAGCGGGAGGTGAGGATGAGCAGTTCTTC.

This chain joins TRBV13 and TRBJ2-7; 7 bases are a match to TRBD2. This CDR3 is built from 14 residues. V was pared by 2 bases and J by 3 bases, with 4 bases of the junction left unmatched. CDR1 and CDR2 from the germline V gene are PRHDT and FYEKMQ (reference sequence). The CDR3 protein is CASSLSGVIYEQYF. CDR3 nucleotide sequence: TGTGCCAGCAGCTTAAGCGGGGTAATCTACGAGCAGTACTTC.

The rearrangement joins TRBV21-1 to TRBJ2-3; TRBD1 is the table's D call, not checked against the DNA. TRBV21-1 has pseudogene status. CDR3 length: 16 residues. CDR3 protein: CASSKPRDRGRGTQYF. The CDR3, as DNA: TGTGCCAGCAGCAAACCCCGGGACAGGGGGCGTGGGACGCAGTATTTT.

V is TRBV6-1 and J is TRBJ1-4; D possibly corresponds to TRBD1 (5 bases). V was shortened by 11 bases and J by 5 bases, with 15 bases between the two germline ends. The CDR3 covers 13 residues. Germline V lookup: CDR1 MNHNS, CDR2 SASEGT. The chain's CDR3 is CALGGRPNEKLFF. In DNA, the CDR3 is TGTGCCTTGGGGGGAAGGCCGAATGAAAAACTGTTTTTT.

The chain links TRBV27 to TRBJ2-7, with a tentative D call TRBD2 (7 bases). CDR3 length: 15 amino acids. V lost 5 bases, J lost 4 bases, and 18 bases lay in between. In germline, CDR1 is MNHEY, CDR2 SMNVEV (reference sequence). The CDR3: CASSPRGGVQYEQYF. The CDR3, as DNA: TGTGCCAGCAGTCCCCGAGGGGGGGTTCAGTACGAGCAGTACTTC.

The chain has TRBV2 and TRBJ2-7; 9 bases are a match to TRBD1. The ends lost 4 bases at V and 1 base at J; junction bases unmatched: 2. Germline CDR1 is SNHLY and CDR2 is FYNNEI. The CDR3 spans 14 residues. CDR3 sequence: CASSVQGASYEQYF. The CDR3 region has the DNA TGTGCCAGCAGTGTACAGGGGGCGTCCTACGAGCAGTACTTC.

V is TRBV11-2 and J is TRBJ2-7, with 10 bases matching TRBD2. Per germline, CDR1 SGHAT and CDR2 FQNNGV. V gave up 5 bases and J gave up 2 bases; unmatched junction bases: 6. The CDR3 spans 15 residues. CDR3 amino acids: CASSPLAGDTYEQYF. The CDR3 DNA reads TGTGCCAGCAGCCCCCTAGCGGGGGACACCTACGAGCAGTACTTC.

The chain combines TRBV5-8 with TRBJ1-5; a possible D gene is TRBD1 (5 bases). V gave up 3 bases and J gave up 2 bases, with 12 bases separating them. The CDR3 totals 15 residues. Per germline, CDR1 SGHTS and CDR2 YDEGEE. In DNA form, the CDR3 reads TGTGCCAGCAGCTGGGACTGGGGGGGCAATCAGCCCCAGCATTTT. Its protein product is CASSWDWGGNQPQHF.

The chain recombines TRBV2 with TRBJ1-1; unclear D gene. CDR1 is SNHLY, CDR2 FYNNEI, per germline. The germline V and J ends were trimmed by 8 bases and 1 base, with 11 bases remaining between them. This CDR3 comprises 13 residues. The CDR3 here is CASGSTWNTEAFF. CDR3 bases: TGTGCCAGCGGTTCGACCTGGAACACTGAAGCTTTCTTT.

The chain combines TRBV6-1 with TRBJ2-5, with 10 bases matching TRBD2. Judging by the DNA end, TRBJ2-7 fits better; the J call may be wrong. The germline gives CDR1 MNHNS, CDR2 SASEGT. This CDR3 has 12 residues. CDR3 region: CASGTSVYEQYF. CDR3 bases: TGTGCCAGCGGGACTAGCGTCTACGAGCAGTACTTC.

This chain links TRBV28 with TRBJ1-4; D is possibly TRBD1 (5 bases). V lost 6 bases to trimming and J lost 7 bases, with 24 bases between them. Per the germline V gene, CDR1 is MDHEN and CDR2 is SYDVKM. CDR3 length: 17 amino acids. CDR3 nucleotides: TGTGCCAGCAGGGACCGCATTTGGAGGCGGGGGAGTGAAAAACTGTTTTTT. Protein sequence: CASRDRIWRRGSEKLFF.

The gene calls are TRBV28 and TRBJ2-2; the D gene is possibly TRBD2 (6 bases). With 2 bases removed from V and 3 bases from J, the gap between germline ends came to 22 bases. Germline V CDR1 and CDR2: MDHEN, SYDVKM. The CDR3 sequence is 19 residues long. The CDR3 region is CASSLTPGKAGLYTGELFF. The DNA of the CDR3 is TGTGCCAGCAGTTTAACTCCCGGAAAAGCGGGCCTATACACCGGGGAGCTGTTTTTT. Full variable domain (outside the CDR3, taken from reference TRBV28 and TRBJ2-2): DVKVTQSSRYLVKRTGEKVFLECVQDMDHENMFWYRQDPGLGLRLIYFSYDVKMKEKGDIPEGYSVSREKKERFSLILESASTNQTSMYLCASSLTPGKAGLYTGELFFGEGSRLTVL.